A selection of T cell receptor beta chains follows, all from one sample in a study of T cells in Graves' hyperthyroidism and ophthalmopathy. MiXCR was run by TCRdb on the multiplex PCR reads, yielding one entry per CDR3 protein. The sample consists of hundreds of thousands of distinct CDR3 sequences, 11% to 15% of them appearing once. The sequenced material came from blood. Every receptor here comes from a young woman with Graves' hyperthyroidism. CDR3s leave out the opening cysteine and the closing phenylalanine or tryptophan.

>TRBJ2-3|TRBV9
ASGRTGLGFSTDTQY
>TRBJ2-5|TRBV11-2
ASSSTHAVSPIEETQY
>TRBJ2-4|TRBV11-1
ASSLWVAGGENIQY
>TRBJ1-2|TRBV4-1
ASSQVGADRVSANYGYT
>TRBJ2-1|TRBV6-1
ASNVAGGSYNEQF
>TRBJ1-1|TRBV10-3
AISESRGLDTEAF
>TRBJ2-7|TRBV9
ASSVGPSTTSYEQY
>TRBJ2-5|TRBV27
ASSPGGGKTQY
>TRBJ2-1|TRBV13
ASSPPSGHEQF
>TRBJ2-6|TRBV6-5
ASSYGQRSGANVLT
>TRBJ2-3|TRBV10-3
AIKGRASTDTQY
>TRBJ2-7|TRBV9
ASSVDSGGLYEQY
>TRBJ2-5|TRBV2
ASSGGSQETQY
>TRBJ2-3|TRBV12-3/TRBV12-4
ASSFGQSNTDTQY
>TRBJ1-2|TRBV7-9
ASRGGGATNYGYT
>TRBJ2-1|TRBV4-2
ASSQTSGLTTYNEQF
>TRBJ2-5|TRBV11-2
ASSSDGPWETQY
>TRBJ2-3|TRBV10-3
AISESGPAGDTQY
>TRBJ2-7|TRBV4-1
ASSQVASGNVEQY
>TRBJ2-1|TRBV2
ARTGTSGSGWEQF
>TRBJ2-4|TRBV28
ASTVTGSKNIQY
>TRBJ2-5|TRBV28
ASSFLQGGETQY
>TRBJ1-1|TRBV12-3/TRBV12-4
ASSSSTGFTEAF
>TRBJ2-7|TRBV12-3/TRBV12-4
ASSPLGGQGLHEQY
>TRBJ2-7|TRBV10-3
AISGTGVDEQY
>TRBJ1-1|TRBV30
AWSVLSMTNTEAF
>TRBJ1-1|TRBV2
ASSEAGGGAELDEAF
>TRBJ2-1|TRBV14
DGYGSGNEQF
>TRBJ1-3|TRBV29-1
SVATAPGNTIY
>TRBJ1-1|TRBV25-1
ANRRGGRWDTEAF
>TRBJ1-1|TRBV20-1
SASTPRGAF
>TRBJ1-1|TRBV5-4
ASSWRTGMVTEAF
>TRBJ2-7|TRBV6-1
ASAFSGDYEQY
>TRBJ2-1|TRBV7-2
ASGSAYNEQF
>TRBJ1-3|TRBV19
ASSDPSSGNTIY
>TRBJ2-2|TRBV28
ASSLSILRLAGAPISHTGELF
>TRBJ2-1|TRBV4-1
ASSPQRLQGGSYNEQF
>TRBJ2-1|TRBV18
ASSIGQGKAGNEQF
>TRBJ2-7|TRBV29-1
SVARGISGRVYEQY
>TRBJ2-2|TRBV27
ASSFVGRGKNTGELF